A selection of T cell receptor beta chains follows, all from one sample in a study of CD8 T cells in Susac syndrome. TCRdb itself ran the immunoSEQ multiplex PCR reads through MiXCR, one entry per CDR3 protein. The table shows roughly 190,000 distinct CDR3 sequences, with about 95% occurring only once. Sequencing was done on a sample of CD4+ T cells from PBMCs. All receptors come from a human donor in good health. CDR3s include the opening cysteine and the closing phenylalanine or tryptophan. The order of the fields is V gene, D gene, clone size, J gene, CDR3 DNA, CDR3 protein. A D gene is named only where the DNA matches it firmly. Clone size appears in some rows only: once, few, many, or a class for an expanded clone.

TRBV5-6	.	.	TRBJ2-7	TGTGCCAGCAGCTTGTTCACCTCCTACGAGCAGTACTTC	CASSLFTSYEQYF
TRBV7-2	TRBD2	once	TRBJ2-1	TGTGCCAGCAGCTCGATCGGACTAGTGGATGAGCAGTTCTTC	CASSSIGLVDEQFF
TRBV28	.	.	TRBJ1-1	TGTGCCAGCAGTTTACCCAGCATGAACACTGAAGCTTTCTTT	CASSLPSMNTEAFF
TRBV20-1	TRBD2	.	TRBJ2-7	TGCAGTGCTCAGACTAGCGCCTCCTACGAGCAGTACTTC	CSAQTSASYEQYF
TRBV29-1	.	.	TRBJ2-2	TGCAGCGTTGACGGGAACACCGGGGAGCTGTTTTTT	CSVDGNTGELFF
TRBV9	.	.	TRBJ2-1	TGTGCCAGCAGCGGGCACTTGGATGAGCAGTTCTTC	CASSGHLDEQFF
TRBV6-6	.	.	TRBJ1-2	TGTGCCAGCAGTTACAGGGGGGGCGACGGCTACACCTTC	CASSYRGGDGYTF
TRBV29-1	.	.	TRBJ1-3	TGCAGCGGGGTGGGGGGCTCTGGAAACACCATATATTTT	CSGVGGSGNTIYF
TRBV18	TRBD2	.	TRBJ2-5	TGTGCCAGCTCGCTCGGAGCGGGAGAAGGCGAGACCCAGTACTTC	CASSLGAGEGETQYF
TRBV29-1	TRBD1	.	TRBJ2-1	TGCAGCGCAGCCCCCGGGACAGGGGACGAGCAGTTCTTC	CSAAPGTGDEQFF
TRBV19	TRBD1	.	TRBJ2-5	TGTGCCAGTAGTATCTCGGGACAGGGTGCTGAGACCCAGTACTTC	CASSISGQGAETQYF
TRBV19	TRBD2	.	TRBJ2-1	TGTGCCAGTAGTGGACTACGAGGTGCGGGGGTATGGTTCTTC	CASSGLRGAGVWFF
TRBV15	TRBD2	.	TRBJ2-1	TGTGCCACCAGCAGAGTAAGGCGGGCTAGCGGCGGATACAATGAGCAGTTCTTC	CATSRVRRASGGYNEQFF
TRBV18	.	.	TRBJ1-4	TGTGCCAGCTCACCACGCTCTACTGAGAATGAAAAACTGTTTTTT	CASSPRSTENEKLFF
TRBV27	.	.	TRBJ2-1	TGTGCCAGCAGTAGCTGGAGGGGCAATGAGCAGTTCTTC	CASSSWRGNEQFF
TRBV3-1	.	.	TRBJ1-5	TGTGCCAGCAGCCTAACAGGGCAACAACAGCCCCAGCATTTT	CASSLTGQQQPQHF
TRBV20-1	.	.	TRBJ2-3	TGCAGCTTTCCGGGGGGCACAGATACGCAGTATTTT	CSFPGGTDTQYF
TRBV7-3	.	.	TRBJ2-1	TGTGCCAGCAGCTTATGGGGACGGCTAAATGAGCAGTTCTTC	CASSLWGRLNEQFF
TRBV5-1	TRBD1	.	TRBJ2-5	TGCGCCAGCAGCTTAGACAGGGGCGGGGAGACCCAGTACTTC	CASSLDRGGETQYF
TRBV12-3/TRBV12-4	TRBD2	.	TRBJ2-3	TGTGCCAGCCGTAGTCTAGCGGAAACAGATACGCAGTATTTT	CASRSLAETDTQYF
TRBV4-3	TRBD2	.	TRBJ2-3	TGCGCCAGCAGCCAGATAGCGGGAGTAGATACGCAGTATTTT	CASSQIAGVDTQYF
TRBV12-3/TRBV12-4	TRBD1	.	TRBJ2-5	TGTGCCAGCAGCCCTCGGGACAGCGAGACCCAGTACTTC	CASSPRDSETQYF
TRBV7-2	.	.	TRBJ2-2	TGTGCCAGCAGCCCACAGGGAGGGACACCTTCCGGGGAGCTGTTTTTT	CASSPQGGTPSGELFF
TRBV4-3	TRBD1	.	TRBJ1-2	TGCGCCAGCAGCCCAGAACAGGGGAGGCGTGAGGGCTACACCTTC	CASSPEQGRREGYTF
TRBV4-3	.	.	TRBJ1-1	TGCGCCAGCAGCCAACAAATGGGGAGTGAAGCTTTCTTT	CASSQQMGSEAFF
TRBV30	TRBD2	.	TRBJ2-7	TGTGCCTGGACCCCCGGGACTAGGGTGAACGAGCAGTACTTC	CAWTPGTRVNEQYF
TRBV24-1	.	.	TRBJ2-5	TGTGCCTCCGAGGACCCTTTTGGAGAGACCCAGTACTTC	CASEDPFGETQYF
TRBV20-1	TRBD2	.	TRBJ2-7	TGCAGTGCTGGGGGGGTAGGCTCCTTCTCCTACGAGCAGTACTTC	CSAGGVGSFSYEQYF
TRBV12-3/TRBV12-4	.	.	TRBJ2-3	TGTGCCAGCAGTCGAGCGTGGACGCAGTATTTT	CASSRAWTQYF
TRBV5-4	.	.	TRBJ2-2	TGTGCCAGCAGCCCACAGGACACCGGGGAGCTGTTTTTT	CASSPQDTGELFF
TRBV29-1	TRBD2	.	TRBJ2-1	TGCAGCTCCGGGACTAGCGGGAGTTTCAATGAGCAGTTCTTC	CSSGTSGSFNEQFF
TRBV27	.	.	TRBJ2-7	TGTGCCACCCCCCCGCGGGAGCAGTACTTC	CATPPREQYF
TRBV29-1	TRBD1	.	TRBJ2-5	TGCAGCGTCCTGACAGGGGGGCCCCAGTACTTC	CSVLTGGPQYF
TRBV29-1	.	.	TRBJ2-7	TGCAGCGTTGACCACAACTACGAGCAGTACTTC	CSVDHNYEQYF
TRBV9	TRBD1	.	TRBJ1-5	TGTGCCAGCAGCGTAGGGACAGGGGTAAATCAGCCCCAGCATTTT	CASSVGTGVNQPQHF
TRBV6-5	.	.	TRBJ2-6	TGTGCCAGCAGTTACCTATCAGGACGGGGGGCCTCTGGGGCCAACGTCCTGACTTTC	CASSYLSGRGASGANVLTF
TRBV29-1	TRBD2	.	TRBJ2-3	TGCAGCGTTGCCCAGACTAGCGGGAGGAGTCCAGATACGCAGTATTTT	CSVAQTSGRSPDTQYF
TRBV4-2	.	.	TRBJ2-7	TGTGCCAGCAGCGCCGGGACGGAAGACTACGAGCAGTACTTC	CASSAGTEDYEQYF
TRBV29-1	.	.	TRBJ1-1	TGCAGCGTTCGGACCGGCGGGAACACTGAAGCTTTCTTT	CSVRTGGNTEAFF
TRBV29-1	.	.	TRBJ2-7	TGCAGCGTTGGTATAGGGGGGGACTACGAGCAGTACTTC	CSVGIGGDYEQYF
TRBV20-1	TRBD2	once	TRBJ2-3	TGCAGTGCAGCGGGACCTCTCGGGGATACGCAGTATTTT	CSAAGPLGDTQYF
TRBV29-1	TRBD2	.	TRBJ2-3	TGCAGCGTTGAGGGGGGGCTAGCGGGAGGCTTAGATACGCAGTATTTT	CSVEGGLAGGLDTQYF
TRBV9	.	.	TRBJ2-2	TGTGCCAGCAGCACCTTACCGGGACACAACACCGGGGAGCTGTTTTTT	CASSTLPGHNTGELFF
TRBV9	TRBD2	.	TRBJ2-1	TGTGCCAGCAGCGTATCTGGGACTAGCCGGTACAATGAGCAGTTCTTC	CASSVSGTSRYNEQFF
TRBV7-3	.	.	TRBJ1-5	TGTGCCAGCAGCTTAACTCGGGGTCAGCCCCAGCATTTT	CASSLTRGQPQHF
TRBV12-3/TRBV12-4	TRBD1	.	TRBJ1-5	TGTGCCAGCAGATCCTCAGGGGGCTCGAGTCAGCCCCAGCATTTT	CASRSSGGSSQPQHF
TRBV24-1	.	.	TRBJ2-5	TGTGCCACCAGTGATCCCACGGGAGAAGGGAAGACCCAGTACTTC	CATSDPTGEGKTQYF
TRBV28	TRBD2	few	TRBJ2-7	TGTGCCAGCAGTCCACGCCTAGCGGGAGACTACGAGCAGTACTTC	CASSPRLAGDYEQYF
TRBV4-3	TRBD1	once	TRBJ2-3	TGCGCCAGCAGCCAAGGGCCTGGACAGGGACCGTATTTT	CASSQGPGQGPYF
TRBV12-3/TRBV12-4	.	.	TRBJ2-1	TGTGCCAGCACCCGAAGGGGGTTCCATGAGCAGTTCTTC	CASTRRGFHEQFF
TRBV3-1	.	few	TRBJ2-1	TGTGCCAGCAGCCAGTCCGGGGGCAATGAGCAGTTCTTC	CASSQSGGNEQFF
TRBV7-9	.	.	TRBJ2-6	TGTGCCAGCAGCTTTTTGGGGAAGTCTGGGGCCAACGTCCTGACTTTC	CASSFLGKSGANVLTF
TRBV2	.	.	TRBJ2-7	TGTGCCAGCAGTAATCTCGTCAGGGCCTACGAGCAGTACTTC	CASSNLVRAYEQYF
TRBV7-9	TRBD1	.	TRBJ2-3	TGTGCCAGCAGCTACCGACAGGGTGGGAGATCAGATACGCAGTATTTT	CASSYRQGGRSDTQYF